Following are 24 T cell receptor beta chains from one sample sequenced in a study of blood T cell repertoires in COVID-19. Data came from immunoSEQ multiplex PCR; TCRdb stores just in-frame clones and leaves some out. Among about 140,000 clones listed, under 90% were seen once. Sequencing input: peripheral blood. These receptors came from a human donor in a cohort sampled during active COVID-19.

The chain links TRBV11-3 to TRBJ2-5; 15 nucleotides match TRBD2. The length of the CDR3 is 16 residues. Germline loops: CDR1 SGHNT, CDR2 YENEEA. V trimming: 5 bases; J trimming: 5 bases; junction bases outside the gene matches: 6. The CDR3, as DNA: TGTGCCAGCAGCCCGCGGACTAGCGGGGGGGCGGAGACCCAGTACTTC. Its protein is CASSPRTSGGAETQYF.

V usage is TRBV24-1 and J usage is TRBJ2-1, with D uncertain. The CDR3 spans 14 residues. Looked up from germline, CDR1 is KGHDR and CDR2 is SFDVKD. Trimming removed 7 bases from V and 6 bases from J, with 15 bases in between. Here the CDR3 DNA reads TGTGCCACCAGAGTCTCCGGTGGTGGCAATGAGCAGTTCTTC. It translates to CATRVSGGGNEQFF.

V is TRBV7-2 and J is TRBJ1-6, with D perhaps TRBD1 (5 bases). V was shortened by 6 bases and J by 1 base, with 10 bases between the two germline ends. CDR1 is SGHTA and CDR2 is FQGNSA in the germline V gene. CDR3 length: 15 residues. Written as DNA, the CDR3 is TGTGCCAGCAGTTATGGGGCTTCCTATAATTCACCCCTCCACTTT. Residues: CASSYGASYNSPLHF.

The J gene is TRBJ2-1, the V gene TRBV2; perhaps TRBD1 as D (6 bases). V was pared by 7 bases and J by 7 bases, with 20 bases between. This CDR3 comprises 15 residues. The germline V gene encodes CDR1 SNHLY and CDR2 FYNNEI. In nucleotides, the CDR3 is TGTGCCAGCACAGACGGGACACAAGCTTGGAATGAGCAGTTCTTC. This translates into CASTDGTQAWNEQFF.

The chain employs TRBV7-2 and TRBJ1-1, with 10 bases lining up with TRBD1. The V gene's germline CDR1 is SGHTA and CDR2 FQGNSA. J lost 0 bases, V lost 3 bases, and 7 bases had no gene match. This CDR3 is built from 17 residues. CDR3 sequence: CASSFVGTGAMNTEAFF. The CDR3 DNA follows: TGTGCCAGCAGCTTCGTAGGGACAGGGGCCATGAACACTGAAGCTTTCTTT.

The chain is built from TRBV6-2 or TRBV6-3 and TRBJ2-1; 8 bases match TRBD1. This CDR3 is 16 amino acids long. In germline, CDR1 is MNHEY, CDR2 SVGEGT. Unmatched junction bases numbered 7, after V lost 6 bases and J lost 0 bases. The CDR3 bases are TGTGCCAGCAGCTCTGACAGGGGAACCTCCTACAATGAGCAGTTCTTC. Translated: CASSSDRGTSYNEQFF.

The rearrangement joins TRBV3-1 (or the pseudogene TRBV3-2) to TRBJ1-1; D not resolved. The length of the CDR3 is 12 residues. The V end was cut by 2 bases, the J end by 3 bases, with 4 bases between. Per germline, CDR1 LGHDT and CDR2 YNNKEL (reference sequence). The CDR3 loop reads CASSQRDTEAFF. The CDR3 coding sequence is TGTGCCAGCAGCCAAAGAGACACTGAAGCTTTCTTT.

The chain has TRBV7-9 and TRBJ1-2; possible D gene TRBD1, 6 bases. This CDR3 region has 14 residues. Per the germline V gene, CDR1 is SEHNR and CDR2 is FQNEAQ (reference sequence). Trimming pared 2 bases from V and 3 bases from J, leaving 10 bases between. CDR3 bases: TGTGCCAGCAGCTTACAGGGGTGGGACTATGGCTACACCTTC. Encoded protein: CASSLQGWDYGYTF.

This chain uses TRBV6-5 with TRBJ2-7, with D possibly matching TRBD1 (5 bases). Germline CDR1 and CDR2: MNHEY and SVGAGI. The CDR3 spans 13 residues. V gave up 4 bases and J gave up 5 bases, with 12 bases separating them. Written as DNA, the CDR3 is TGTGCCAGCAGTTCGCCAGGGTTCCACGAGCAGTACTTC. Its translation is CASSSPGFHEQYF.

Here the CDR3 DNA reads TGTGCCAGCAGCCTAAGTGTCCCTTACAATGAGCAGTTCTTC. Amino acid sequence: CASSLSVPYNEQFF. The chain combines TRBV7-9 with TRBJ2-1; D is ambiguous. CDR3 size: 14 residues. The V end was cut by 5 bases, the J end by 4 bases, with 12 bases between. The germline gives CDR1 SEHNR, CDR2 FQNEAQ (reference sequence).

The chain uses TRBV6-6 and TRBJ2-1; the match to TRBD2 covers 12 bases. The CDR3 covers 17 residues. From germline, CDR1 is MNHNY and CDR2 SVGAGI (reference sequence). With V trimmed by 5 bases and J by 7 bases, 12 bases remained unmatched. CDR3 coding DNA: TGTGCCAGCAGTCCTCGACTAGCGGGGGTATTAGGGAATGAGCAGTTCTTC. Its translation is CASSPRLAGVLGNEQFF.

The rearrangement links TRBV7-2 to TRBJ2-1, with 7 bases matching TRBD1. The CDR3 contains 15 residues. With 1 base clipped from V and 4 bases from J, the junction kept 4 bases outside the gene matches. Germline V gives CDR1 SGHTA, CDR2 FQGNSA. CDR3 sequence: CASSLGQGTYNEQFF. CDR3 sequence (DNA): TGTGCCAGCAGCTTAGGACAGGGAACGTACAATGAGCAGTTCTTC.

The CDR3 is CATSEAGFNQPQHF. CDR3 in DNA: TGTGCCACCAGTGAGGCCGGGTTCAATCAGCCCCAGCATTTT. The chain employs TRBV24-1 and TRBJ1-5; the D is unclear. CDR1 is KGHDR and CDR2 is SFDVKD in the germline V gene. The CDR3 length is 14 residues. V lost 4 bases and J 3 bases, leaving 9 bases between the germline ends.

The V and J genes are TRBV30 and TRBJ2-2, with D possibly being TRBD2 (6 bases). Germline loops: CDR1 GTSNPN, CDR2 SVGIG (reference sequence). Trimming removed 3 bases at V and 2 bases at J, with 7 bases between. The CDR3 extends over 13 amino acids. In DNA, the CDR3 is TGTGCCTGGAGGACTAGAAACACCGGGGAGCTGTTTTTT. This encodes CAWRTRNTGELFF.

This clone was observed a handful of times. This rearrangement joins TRBV7-9 to TRBJ2-1; possibly TRBD2 for D (5 bases). Germline V lookup: CDR1 SEHNR, CDR2 FQNEAQ (reference sequence). Trimming took off 5 bases at V and 5 bases at J, with 13 bases between the two ends. This CDR3 comprises 14 residues. The chain's CDR3 is CASSLDLRDNEQFF. As DNA, the CDR3 is TGTGCCAGCAGCCTGGATTTGCGGGACAATGAGCAGTTCTTC.

This rearrangement joins TRBV9 to TRBJ2-3, with 7 bases that match TRBD1. The CDR3 spans 14 residues. Germline assignment: CDR1 SGDLS and CDR2 YYNGEE. The V and J ends lost 1 base and 4 bases, in that order; junction bases with no gene match: 3. The CDR3 is CASSVRGRADTQYF. The CDR3, as DNA: TGTGCCAGCAGCGTAAGGGGGCGCGCAGATACGCAGTATTTT.

This chain joins TRBV6-6 and TRBJ1-3; no definite D call. The V end was cut by 6 bases, the J end by 2 bases, with 14 bases between. The germline V gene encodes CDR1 MNHNY and CDR2 SVGAGI (reference sequence). The CDR3 length is 15 residues. This chain's CDR3 is CASSPQRAPGNTIYF. The CDR3, as DNA: TGTGCCAGCAGCCCCCAAAGAGCTCCTGGAAACACCATATATTTT.

The chain recombines TRBV6-1 with TRBJ1-5; D remains unclear. V dropped 1 base and J dropped 6 bases, with 7 bases sitting between them. Germline V gives CDR1 MNHNS, CDR2 SASEGT. The CDR3 is 13 amino acids. CDR3: CASSEEWPQPQHF. In DNA form, the CDR3 reads TGTGCCAGCAGTGAAGAATGGCCTCAGCCCCAGCATTTT.

V and J are TRBV2 and TRBJ1-6, with 7 bases that match TRBD1. CDR1 is SNHLY, CDR2 FYNNEI, per germline. J lost 10 bases, V lost 6 bases, and 9 bases had no gene match. The CDR3 sequence is 14 residues long. DNA of the CDR3: TGTGCCAGCAGAGACCGGGACAGATTCTCACCCCTCCACTTT. It yields the protein CASRDRDRFSPLHF.

The J gene is TRBJ2-2, the V gene TRBV27; D is possibly TRBD2 (6 bases). CDR3 size: 13 residues. Germline CDR1 MNHEY, CDR2 SMNVEV (reference sequence). The V gene lost 8 bases and the J gene lost 4 bases, with 11 bases spanning the gap. CDR3 nucleotide sequence: TGTGCCAGCGGGACGGGGGTCACCGGGGAGCTGTTTTTT. It yields the protein CASGTGVTGELFF.

The chain joins TRBV7-9 to TRBJ1-1; 7 nucleotides align to TRBD1. CDR3 length: 13 residues. With 7 bases clipped from V and 5 bases from J, the junction kept 7 bases outside the gene matches. CDR1 is SEHNR, CDR2 FQNEAQ, per germline (reference sequence). CDR3 sequence reads: CASTRQGLTEAFF. CDR3 nucleotide sequence: TGTGCCAGCACCCGACAGGGCTTGACTGAAGCTTTCTTT.

The V gene is TRBV6-4, the J gene TRBJ2-1; 10 nucleotides line up with TRBD2. The CDR3 is 13 residues long. Germline CDR1 and CDR2: MRHNA and SNTAGT. Unmatched junction bases numbered 4, after V lost 5 bases and J lost 9 bases. This chain's CDR3 is CASSSGGAREQFF. The CDR3 DNA reads TGTGCCAGCAGTAGCGGGGGGGCTCGTGAGCAGTTCTTC.

The V gene is TRBV28, the J gene TRBJ1-6; D gene uncertain. Trimming left V 5 bases short and J 5 bases short, with 10 bases between. The CDR3 has 14 residues. Germline loops: CDR1 MDHEN, CDR2 SYDVKM. The CDR3 nucleotides read TGTGCCAGCAGTCCCGGGTCGCATAATTCACCCCTCCACTTT. Protein product: CASSPGSHNSPLHF.

The chain recombines TRBV19 with TRBJ2-3; TRBD2 aligns across 8 bases. The CDR3 is made up of 16 amino acids. The germline CDR1 and CDR2 sequences are LNHDA and SQIVND (reference sequence). Trimming at V came to 5 bases and at J to 0 bases, leaving 7 bases not matched to a gene. The CDR3 loop is CASSSLAGSSTDTQYF. CDR3 DNA sequence: TGTGCCAGTAGTTCTCTAGCGGGTAGTAGCACAGATACGCAGTATTTT. The whole variable domain, filled in from reference TRBV19 and TRBJ2-3, reads DGGITQSPKYLFRKEGQNVTLSCEQNLNHDAMYWYRQDPGQGLRLIYYSQIVNDFQKGDIAEGYSVSREKKESFPLTVTSAQKNPTAFYLCASSSLAGSSTDTQYFGPGTRLTVL.